The clone carrying this T cell receptor (beta chain) was counted at least ten times. Diagnosis relied on clinical symptoms, serum thyroxine, TRAb, thyroid ultrasound and orbital computed tomography. CDR3 size: 16 residues. Germline trimming cut 6 bases from V and 3 bases from J; bases unmatched to any gene: 14. This sample is drawn from a study of Graves' ophthalmopathy and Graves' hyperthyroidism. Scientists amplified the TCR beta CDR3 regions from RNA transcripts. Second-round multiplex PCR came after a first-round RT-PCR that employed HTBI primers. TCRdb re-derived calls from the multiplex PCR reads in MiXCR, one entry per CDR3 protein. The repertoire holds 150,000 or so distinct CDR3 sequences, under 40% seen once, with around 5.8% in the top ten.

The specimen was peripheral blood. This chain connects TRBV12-3 or TRBV12-4 to TRBJ2-7, with 7 bases that match TRBD2. The sequence was obtained from a woman in her thirties or forties with Graves' ophthalmopathy. The CDR3 DNA reads as TGTGCCAGCAGCGGGGTCGTGCGAGCGGGGAGCTACGAGCAGTACTTC. This gives the protein CASSGVVRAGSYEQYF.